This T cell receptor beta chain derives from a study of regulatory T cells in long-lasting Graves disease. Study-wide points: Newly diagnosed disease favored TRBV20-1 and TRBJ2-1 over persistent disease. Persistent patients shared fewer than 3,500 public clonotypes among themselves. Newly diagnosed patients shared fewer, at roughly 970.

V gave up 3 bases and J gave up 4 bases, with 13 bases separating them. In germline, CDR1 is SGDLS, CDR2 YYNGEE. CDR3 size: 14 residues. HTBI primers from iRepertoire and Arm-PCR of CDR3 regions yielded the TCR beta libraries. Via MiXCR, TCRdb re-called the multiplex PCR reads, giving one row per CDR3 protein. The table lists roughly 300,000 distinct CDR3 sequences, 15% to 20% of them singletons. This clonotype was observed at least ten times. Its antigen remains unknown. Time point meaning: persistent/refractory GD, antithyroid drugs over 5 years with positive TRAb. RNA from PBMCs was the source of the TCR library.

This clonotype originated in a female donor with Graves disease. The sample here was peripheral blood mononuclear cells (PBMCs), taken when the disease was refractory, from a patient treated with antithyroid drugs. V usage is TRBV9 and J usage is TRBJ1-2; perhaps TRBD1 as D (5 bases). The CDR3 region is CASSASGTSYGYTF. The CDR3 nucleotides read TGTGCCAGCAGCGCATCCGGGACCTCCTATGGCTACACCTTC.